These 12 T cell receptor beta chains came from one sample sequenced in a study of T cells in Graves' hyperthyroidism and ophthalmopathy. TCR beta CDR3 sequences were amplified from RNA transcripts. RT-PCR in the first round (using the HTBI primer set) targeted the TCR CDR3. TCRdb recomputed calls from the multiplex PCR reads with MiXCR, one row per CDR3 protein. The sample shows around 600,000 distinct CDR3 sequences, more than 14% of them seen only once. Input material: blood. All receptors come from a woman in her forties or fifties with Graves' ophthalmopathy.

The chain couples TRBV27 to TRBJ2-3; the D is unclear. The germline V gene encodes CDR1 MNHEY and CDR2 SMNVEV (reference sequence). The CDR3 is 12 amino acids. The ends were cut back, 4 bases at V and 6 bases at J, with 8 bases in the middle. CDR3 bases: TGTGCCAGCAGTTCCCGGTGGGATACGCAGTATTTT. Protein product: CASSSRWDTQYF.

The CDR3, as DNA: TGTGCCAGCAGCCAAGTGACGGGGCCCCGTGGCTACACCTTC. The encoded protein is CASSQVTGPRGYTF. This chain joins TRBV14 and TRBJ1-2; a possible D gene is TRBD1 (5 bases). The germline V gene encodes CDR1 SGHDN and CDR2 FVKESK. Trimming removed 1 base from V and 7 bases from J, with 13 bases in between. The CDR3 spans 14 residues.

This clonotype was recorded a few times. V gene TRBV18 combines with J gene TRBJ1-4; D not resolved. V lost 4 bases to trimming and J lost 8 bases, with 14 bases between them. The CDR3 has 14 amino acids. Per germline, CDR1 KGHSH and CDR2 LQKENI. DNA for the CDR3: TGTGCCAGCTCACAGGGCAGTTACGAAGAAAAACTGTTTTTT. It translates to CASSQGSYEEKLFF. Complete variable domain (other parts from reference TRBV18 and TRBJ1-4): NAGVMQNPRHLVRRRGQEARLRCSPMKGHSHVYWYRQLPEEGLKFMVYLQKENIIDESGMPKERFSAEFPKEGPSILRIQQVVRGDSAAYFCASSQGSYEEKLFFGSGTQLSVL.

This clonotype was observed a handful of times. The V gene is TRBV7-2, the J gene TRBJ1-5; the D is unclear. The germline V and J ends were trimmed by 1 base and 5 bases, with 12 bases remaining between them. The CDR3 has 15 residues. Germline-derived CDR1 and CDR2 are SGHTA and FQGNSA. This CDR3 is CASSLEPEPHQPQHF. CDR3 nucleotides: TGTGCCAGCAGCTTAGAACCCGAACCTCATCAGCCCCAGCATTTT.

This clonotype was detected a few times. This chain joins TRBV15 and TRBJ2-5, with 7 bases fitting TRBD2. Unmatched junction bases numbered 6, after V lost 3 bases and J lost 2 bases. This CDR3 contains 15 residues. Germline CDR1 and CDR2: LNHNV and YYDKDF (reference sequence). CDR3: CATSRGGVGQETQYF. CDR3 sequence (DNA): TGTGCCACCAGCAGGGGAGGGGTAGGGCAAGAGACCCAGTACTTC.

This clonotype came up a few times. J is TRBJ2-7 and V is TRBV4-2; 10 positions agree with TRBD2. The germline CDR1 and CDR2 sequences are LGHNA and YNFKEQ. J lost 2 bases, V lost 7 bases, and 5 bases had no gene match. The CDR3 totals 14 residues. The CDR3 loop is CASTPGLAAYEQYF. The CDR3 bases are TGTGCCAGCACCCCCGGACTAGCGGCCTACGAGCAGTACTTC.

This clonotype showed up many times. The V gene is TRBV3-1, the J gene TRBJ2-3; D not certain. Germline CDR1 and CDR2: LGHDT and YNNKEL (reference sequence). The V and J ends lost 0 bases and 4 bases respectively, with 5 bases between them. The CDR3 loop spans 13 amino acids. The CDR3 spells CASSQELADTQYF. CDR3 bases: TGTGCCAGCAGCCAAGAACTCGCAGATACGCAGTATTTT.

This clonotype was picked up a small number of times. J is TRBJ1-1 and V is TRBV6-2 or TRBV6-3; D remains unclear. Germline V gene sequence: CDR1 MNHEY, CDR2 SVGEGT. The V and J ends lost 2 bases and 7 bases respectively, with 8 bases between them. The CDR3 covers 12 residues. The CDR3 DNA sequence: TGTGCCAGCAGTTACGGAAGTCGTGAAGCTTTCTTT. Translation: CASSYGSREAFF.

The gene calls are TRBV9 and TRBJ2-7; perhaps TRBD2 as D (7 bases). The germline gives CDR1 SGDLS, CDR2 YYNGEE. There are 19 residues in the CDR3. V dropped 4 bases and J dropped 2 bases, with 28 bases sitting between them. This CDR3 is CASSPRGGGEIVRPYEQYF. DNA for the CDR3: TGTGCCAGCAGCCCCAGAGGGGGAGGGGAAATAGTCAGGCCCTACGAGCAGTACTTC.

There are many counts of this clonotype. V is TRBV12-3 or TRBV12-4 and J is TRBJ2-3; a weak D match, TRBD2 (6 bases). Trimming removed 2 bases at V and 4 bases at J, with 19 bases between. The CDR3 consists of 17 residues. This CDR3 is CASSLNPGLSKSDTQYF. The CDR3 DNA reads as TGTGCCAGCAGTTTAAATCCGGGACTTTCTAAATCAGATACGCAGTATTTT.

The DNA for the CDR3 is TGTGCCAGTAGTTGGGGAGGGGTAGACACAGATACGCAGTATTTT. Encoded protein: CASSWGGVDTDTQYF. The V call is TRBV19, the J call TRBJ2-3; 7 nucleotides line up with TRBD2. The V and J ends lost 5 bases and 2 bases, in that order; junction bases with no gene match: 7. The CDR3 consists of 15 residues. Germline CDR1 is LNHDA and CDR2 is SQIVND (reference sequence).

This clonotype was recorded at least ten times. The chain links TRBV20-1 to TRBJ2-5; maybe TRBD1 (5 bases). Germline V gene data show CDR1 as DFQATT and CDR2 as SNEGSKA (reference sequence). Trimming took 0 bases from V and 2 from J, leaving 10 bases between them. The CDR3 extends over 14 amino acids. The CDR3 protein is CSARDLRTQETQYF. In DNA form, the CDR3 reads TGCAGTGCTAGAGATCTGCGGACACAAGAGACCCAGTACTTC.